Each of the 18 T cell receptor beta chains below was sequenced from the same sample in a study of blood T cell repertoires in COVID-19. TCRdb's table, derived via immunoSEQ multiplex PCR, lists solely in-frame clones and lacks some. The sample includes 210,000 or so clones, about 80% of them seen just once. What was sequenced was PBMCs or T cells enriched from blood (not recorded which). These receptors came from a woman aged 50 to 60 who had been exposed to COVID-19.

Here the CDR3 reads CASSARPGGPTDTQYF. For the CDR3, the DNA is TGTGCCAGCAGCGCGAGGCCGGGGGGGCCAACAGATACGCAGTATTTT. The chain recombines TRBV7-2 with TRBJ2-3; 8 bases are a match to TRBD2. V gave up 5 bases and J gave up 3 bases; unmatched junction bases: 10. The CDR3 has 16 residues. In germline, CDR1 is SGHTA, CDR2 FQGNSA.

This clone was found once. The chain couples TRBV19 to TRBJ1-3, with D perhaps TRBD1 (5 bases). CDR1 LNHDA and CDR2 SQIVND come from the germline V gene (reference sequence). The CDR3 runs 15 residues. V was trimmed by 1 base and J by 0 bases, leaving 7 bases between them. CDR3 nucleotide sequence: TGTGCCAGTAGTATAGGACAGCCCTCTGGAAACACCATATATTTT. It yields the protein CASSIGQPSGNTIYF.

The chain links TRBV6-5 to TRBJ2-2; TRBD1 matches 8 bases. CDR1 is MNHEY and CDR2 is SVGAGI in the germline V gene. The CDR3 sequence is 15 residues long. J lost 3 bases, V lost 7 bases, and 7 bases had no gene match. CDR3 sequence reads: CASKPGGEDTGELFF. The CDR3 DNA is TGTGCCAGCAAACCAGGGGGCGAAGACACCGGGGAGCTGTTTTTT.

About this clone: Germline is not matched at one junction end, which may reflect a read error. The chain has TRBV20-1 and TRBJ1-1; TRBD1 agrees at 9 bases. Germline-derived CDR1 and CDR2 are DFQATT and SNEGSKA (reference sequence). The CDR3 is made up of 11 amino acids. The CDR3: CSTGGPTEAFF. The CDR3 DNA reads TGTTCGACAGGGGGACCCACTGAAGCTTTCTTT.

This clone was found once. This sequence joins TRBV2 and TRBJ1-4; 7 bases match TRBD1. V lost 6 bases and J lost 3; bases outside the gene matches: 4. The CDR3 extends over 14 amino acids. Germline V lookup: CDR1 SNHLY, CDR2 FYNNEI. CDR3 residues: CASSHRGSNEKLFF. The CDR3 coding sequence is TGTGCCAGCAGCCACAGGGGCTCTAATGAAAAACTGTTTTTT.

Here the CDR3 DNA reads TGTGCCAGCAGCGGACCGAGGGGGGAGACCCAGTACTTC. Protein: CASSGPRGETQYF. The chain combines TRBV11-2 with TRBJ2-5, with a possible D match to TRBD1 (6 bases). The CDR3 runs to 13 residues. V was clipped by 5 bases and J by 5 bases, with 12 bases between them. Germline V gene lookup returns CDR1 SGHAT and CDR2 FQNNGV.

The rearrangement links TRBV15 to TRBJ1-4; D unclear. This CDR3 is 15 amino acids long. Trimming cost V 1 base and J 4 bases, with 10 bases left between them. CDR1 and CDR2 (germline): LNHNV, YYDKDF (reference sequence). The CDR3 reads CATSRGPHNNEKLFF. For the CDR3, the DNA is TGTGCCACCAGCAGAGGTCCCCACAATAATGAAAAACTGTTTTTT.

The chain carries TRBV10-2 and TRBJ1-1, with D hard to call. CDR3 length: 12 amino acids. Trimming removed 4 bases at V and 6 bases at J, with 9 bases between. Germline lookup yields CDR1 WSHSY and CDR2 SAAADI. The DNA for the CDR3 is TGCGCCAGCAGTGGGAGGAGCCCTGAAGCTTTCTTT. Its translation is CASSGRSPEAFF.

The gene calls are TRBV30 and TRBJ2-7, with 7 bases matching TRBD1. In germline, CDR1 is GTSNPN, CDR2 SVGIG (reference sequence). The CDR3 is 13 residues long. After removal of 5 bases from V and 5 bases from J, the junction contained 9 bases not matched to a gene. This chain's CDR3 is CAWSRTGPDEQYF. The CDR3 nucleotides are TGTGCCTGGTCTCGGACAGGCCCCGACGAGCAGTACTTC.

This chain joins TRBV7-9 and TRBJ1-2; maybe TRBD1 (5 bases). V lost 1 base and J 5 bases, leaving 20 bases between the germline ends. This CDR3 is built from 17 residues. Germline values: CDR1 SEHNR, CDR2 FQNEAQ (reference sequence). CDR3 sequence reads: CASSLGGWPAAGYGYTF. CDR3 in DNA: TGTGCCAGCAGCTTAGGGGGGTGGCCGGCCGCGGGGTATGGCTACACCTTC. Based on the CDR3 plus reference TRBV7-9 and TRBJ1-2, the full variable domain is DTGVSQNPRHKITKRGQNVTFRCDPISEHNRLYWYRQTLGQGPEFLTYFQNEAQLEKSRLLSDRFSAERPKGSFSTLEIQRTEQGDSAMYLCASSLGGWPAAGYGYTFGSGTRLTVV.

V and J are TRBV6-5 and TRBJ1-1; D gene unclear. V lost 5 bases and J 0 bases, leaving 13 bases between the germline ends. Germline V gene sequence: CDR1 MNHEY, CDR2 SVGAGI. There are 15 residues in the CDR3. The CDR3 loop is CASSRDLDLNTEAFF. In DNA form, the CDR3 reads TGTGCCAGCAGTCGTGACTTAGATCTGAACACTGAAGCTTTCTTT.

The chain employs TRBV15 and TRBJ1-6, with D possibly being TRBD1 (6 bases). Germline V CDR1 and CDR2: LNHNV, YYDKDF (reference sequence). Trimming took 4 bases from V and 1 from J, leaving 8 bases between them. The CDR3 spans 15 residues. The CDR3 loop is CATSKQGSYNSPLHF. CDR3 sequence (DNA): TGTGCCACCAGCAAACAGGGTTCCTATAATTCACCCCTCCACTTT.

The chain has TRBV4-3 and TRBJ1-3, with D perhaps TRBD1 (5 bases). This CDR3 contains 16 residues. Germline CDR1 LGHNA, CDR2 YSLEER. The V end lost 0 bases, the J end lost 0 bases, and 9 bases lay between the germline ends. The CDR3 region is CASSQDKGFSGNTIYF. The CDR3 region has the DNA TGCGCCAGCAGCCAAGATAAGGGGTTCTCTGGAAACACCATATATTTT.

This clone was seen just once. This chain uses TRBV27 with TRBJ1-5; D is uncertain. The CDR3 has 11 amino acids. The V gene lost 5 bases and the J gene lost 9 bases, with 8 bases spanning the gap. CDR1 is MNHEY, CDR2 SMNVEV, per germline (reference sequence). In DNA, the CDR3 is TGTGCCAGCAGTCTCTCCGGGCCCCAGCATTTT. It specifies CASSLSGPQHF.

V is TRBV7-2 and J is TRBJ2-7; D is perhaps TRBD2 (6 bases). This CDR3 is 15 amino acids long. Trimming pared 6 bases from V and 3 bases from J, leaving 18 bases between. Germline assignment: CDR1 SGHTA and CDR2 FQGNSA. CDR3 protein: CASRRNQAGYYEQYF. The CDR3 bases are TGTGCCAGCAGACGAAATCAGGCGGGATACTACGAGCAGTACTTC.

The CDR3 is CASSGTRNTEAFF. The CDR3 coding sequence is TGTGCCAGTAGTGGTACAAGAAACACTGAAGCTTTCTTT. The chain joins TRBV19 to TRBJ1-1; no reliable D call. The CDR3 extends over 13 amino acids. In germline, CDR1 is LNHDA, CDR2 SQIVND (reference sequence). The V end lost 5 bases, the J end lost 2 bases, and 9 bases lay between the germline ends. Together with reference TRBV19 and TRBJ1-1, the CDR3 gives the full variable domain: DGGITQSPKYLFRKEGQNVTLSCEQNLNHDAMYWYRQDPGQGLRLIYYSQIVNDFQKGDIAEGYSVSREKKESFPLTVTSAQKNPTAFYLCASSGTRNTEAFFGQGTRLTVV.

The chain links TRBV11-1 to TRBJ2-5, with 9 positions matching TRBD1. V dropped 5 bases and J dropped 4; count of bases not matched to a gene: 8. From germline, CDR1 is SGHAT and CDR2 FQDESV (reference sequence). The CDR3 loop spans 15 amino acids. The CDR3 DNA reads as TGTGCCAGCAGCCCCGGGACAGGGAGAGGAGAGACCCAGTACTTC. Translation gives CASSPGTGRGETQYF.

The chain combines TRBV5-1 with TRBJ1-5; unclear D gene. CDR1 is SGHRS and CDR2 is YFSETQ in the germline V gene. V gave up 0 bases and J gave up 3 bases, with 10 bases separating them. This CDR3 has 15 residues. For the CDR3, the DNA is TGCGCCAGCAGCTTGGACGGTGGTATCAATCAGCCCCAGCATTTT. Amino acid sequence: CASSLDGGINQPQHF.